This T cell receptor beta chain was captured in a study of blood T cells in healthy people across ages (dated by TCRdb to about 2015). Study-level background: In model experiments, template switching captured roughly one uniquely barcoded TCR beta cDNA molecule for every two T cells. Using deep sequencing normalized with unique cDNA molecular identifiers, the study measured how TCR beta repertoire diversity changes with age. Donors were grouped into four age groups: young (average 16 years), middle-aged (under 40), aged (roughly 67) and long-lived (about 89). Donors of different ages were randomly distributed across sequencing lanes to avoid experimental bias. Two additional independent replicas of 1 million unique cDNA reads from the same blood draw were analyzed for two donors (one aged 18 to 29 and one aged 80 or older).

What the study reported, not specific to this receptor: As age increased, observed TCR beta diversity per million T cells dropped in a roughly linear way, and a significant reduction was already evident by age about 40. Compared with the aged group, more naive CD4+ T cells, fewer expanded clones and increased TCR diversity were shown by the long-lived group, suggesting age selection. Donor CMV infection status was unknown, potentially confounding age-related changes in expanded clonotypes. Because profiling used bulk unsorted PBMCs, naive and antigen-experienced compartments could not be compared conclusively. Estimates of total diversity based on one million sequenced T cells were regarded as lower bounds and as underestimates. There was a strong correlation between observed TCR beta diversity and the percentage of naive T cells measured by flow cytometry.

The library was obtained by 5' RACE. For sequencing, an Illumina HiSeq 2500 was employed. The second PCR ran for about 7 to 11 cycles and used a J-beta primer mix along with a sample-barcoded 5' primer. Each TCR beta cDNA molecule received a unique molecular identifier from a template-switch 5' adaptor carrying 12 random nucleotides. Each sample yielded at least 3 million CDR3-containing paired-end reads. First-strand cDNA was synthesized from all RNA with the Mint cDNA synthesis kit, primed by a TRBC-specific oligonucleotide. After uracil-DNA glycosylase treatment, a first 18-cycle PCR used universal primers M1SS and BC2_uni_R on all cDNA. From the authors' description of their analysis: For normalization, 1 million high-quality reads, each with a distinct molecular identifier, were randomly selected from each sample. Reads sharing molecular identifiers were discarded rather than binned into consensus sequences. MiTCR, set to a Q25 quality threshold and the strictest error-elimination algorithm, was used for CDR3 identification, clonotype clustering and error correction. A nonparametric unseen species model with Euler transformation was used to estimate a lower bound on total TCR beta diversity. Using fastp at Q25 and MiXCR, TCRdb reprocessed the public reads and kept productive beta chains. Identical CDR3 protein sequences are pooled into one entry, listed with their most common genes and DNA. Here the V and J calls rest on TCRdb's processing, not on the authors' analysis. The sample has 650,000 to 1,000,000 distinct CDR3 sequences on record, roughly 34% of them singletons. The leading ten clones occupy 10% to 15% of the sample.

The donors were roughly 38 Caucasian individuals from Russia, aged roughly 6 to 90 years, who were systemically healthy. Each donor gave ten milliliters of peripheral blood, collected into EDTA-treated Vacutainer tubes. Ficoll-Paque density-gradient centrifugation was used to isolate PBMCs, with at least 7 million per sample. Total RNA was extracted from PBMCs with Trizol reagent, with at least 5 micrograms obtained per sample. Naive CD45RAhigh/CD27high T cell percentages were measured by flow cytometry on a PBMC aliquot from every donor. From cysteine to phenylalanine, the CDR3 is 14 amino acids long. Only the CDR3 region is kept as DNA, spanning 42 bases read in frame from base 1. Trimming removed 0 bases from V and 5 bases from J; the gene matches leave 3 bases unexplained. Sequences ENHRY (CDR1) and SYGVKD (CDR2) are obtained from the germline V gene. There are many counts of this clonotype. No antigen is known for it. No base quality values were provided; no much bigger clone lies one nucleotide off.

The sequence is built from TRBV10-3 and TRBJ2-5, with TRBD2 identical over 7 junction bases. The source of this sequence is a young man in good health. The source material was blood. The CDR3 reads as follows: CAISESGAGETQYF. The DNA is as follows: TGTGCCATCAGTGAGTCGGGAGCGGGGGAGACCCAGTACTTC.